This entry lists 32 T cell receptor beta chains sequenced from one sample in a study of T-cell reconstitution after alpha-beta-depleted transplantation in children. For TCRbeta, the library was prepared with unique molecular identifiers. Each CDR3 protein gets one entry after TCRdb re-called the PCR reads with MiXCR. This table holds approximately 270,000 distinct CDR3 sequences, approximately 24% found once. This material consisted of PBMCs, mostly from graft donor cells, taken 360 days after TCRalphabeta/CD19-depleted stem cell transplant. The receptors shown here come from a female patient between 2 and 10 years old who had a stem cell transplant for congenital amegakaryocytic thrombocytopenia, so the T cells may come from the graft donor.

The chain has TRBV25-1 and TRBJ1-1, with TRBD1 as a possible D gene (5 bases). The CDR3 spans 15 residues. Trimming took off 8 bases at V and 1 base at J, with 17 bases between the two ends. The germline V gene has CDR1 MGHDK and CDR2 SYGVNS. CDR3 sequence reads: CASSRAGGANTEAFF. The CDR3 bases are TGTGCCAGCTCTAGGGCCGGAGGGGCGAACACTGAAGCTTTCTTT.

This rearrangement joins TRBV10-2 to TRBJ2-7; D is ambiguous. Trimming cost V 6 bases and J 3 bases, with 12 bases left between them. The CDR3 runs 13 residues. Germline V gene lookup returns CDR1 WSHSY and CDR2 SAAADI. The CDR3 protein is CASSNRTLYEQYF. The DNA for the CDR3 is TGCGCCAGCAGCAACAGAACCCTCTACGAGCAGTACTTC.

This clonotype came up many times. This sequence joins TRBV9 and TRBJ1-4, with 7 positions matching TRBD1. V lost 3 bases, J lost 6 bases, and 8 bases stayed unmatched. CDR3 length: 15 amino acids. Germline CDR1 and CDR2: SGDLS and YYNGEE. The CDR3 DNA reads TGTGCCAGCAGCGAAAACAGGGGATCTTATGAAAAACTGTTTTTT. This translates into CASSENRGSYEKLFF.

V is TRBV7-9 and J is TRBJ2-3; possibly TRBD1 or TRBD2 for D (6 bases each). The CDR3 is 14 residues long. CDR1 is SEHNR, CDR2 FQNEAQ, per germline (reference sequence). V lost 3 bases, J lost 4 bases, and 11 bases lay in between. CDR3 in amino acids: CASSFSRGPDTQYF. In DNA, the CDR3 is TGTGCCAGCAGCTTTAGCCGGGGGCCAGATACGCAGTATTTT.

Details on this clonotype: The junction shows a germline mismatch at one end, possibly a read error. The V call is TRBV20-1, the J call TRBJ2-2; 8 bases line up with TRBD1. Germline lookup yields CDR1 DFQATT and CDR2 SNEGSKA (reference sequence). The CDR3 is made up of 13 amino acids. The CDR3 sequence: CSATTGVTWELFF. The CDR3 DNA follows: TGCAGTGCCACGACAGGGGTCACCTGGGAGCTGTTTTTT.

V is TRBV7-8 and J is TRBJ1-1, with D unresolved. This CDR3 comprises 14 residues. V was pared by 2 bases and J by 1 base, with 8 bases between. Germline V gene lookup returns CDR1 SGHVS and CDR2 FQNEAQ. In DNA, the CDR3 is TGTGCCAGCAGCTTAAGTACAGCGAACACTGAAGCTTTCTTT. Amino acid sequence: CASSLSTANTEAFF.

The chain has TRBV20-1 and TRBJ1-6, with D possibly matching TRBD1 (6 bases). The CDR3 has 15 amino acids. The V gene's germline CDR1 is DFQATT and CDR2 SNEGSKA (reference sequence). V shed 6 bases and J shed 2 bases, with 14 bases lying between them. CDR3 in DNA: TGCAGTGCACTCGCAGGGGCGACCTATAATTCACCCCTCCACTTT. Residues: CSALAGATYNSPLHF.

The chain is built from TRBV7-6 and TRBJ2-1; 9 nucleotides align to TRBD2. The CDR3 spans 14 residues. From germline, CDR1 is SGHVS and CDR2 FNYEAQ. The ends lost 5 bases at V and 10 bases at J; junction bases unmatched: 9. The CDR3 coding sequence is TGTGCCAGCAGCCAGGGACTAGCCCTACAAGAGCAGTTCTTC. This sequence encodes CASSQGLALQEQFF.

This clonotype was observed a handful of times. CDR3 protein: CATSRGTGGSIQYF. The DNA for the CDR3 is TGTGCCACCAGCAGAGGGACAGGGGGTTCCATTCAGTACTTC. The chain carries TRBV15 and TRBJ2-4, with 10 bases matching TRBD1. The CDR3 has 14 amino acids. The trim removed 1 base at V and 9 bases at J, leaving 3 bases unmatched. Germline V gene lookup returns CDR1 LNHNV and CDR2 YYDKDF (reference sequence).

This clonotype was counted only a few times. The rearrangement joins TRBV3-1 to TRBJ2-2; D is possibly TRBD1 (5 bases). In germline, CDR1 is LGHDT, CDR2 YNNKEL (reference sequence). The V end was cut by 1 base, the J end by 7 bases, with 7 bases between. The CDR3 length is 13 residues. The CDR3 DNA is TGTGCCAGCAGCCAAGGACAGCGCGGGGAGCTGTTTTTT. Translation: CASSQGQRGELFF.

In its sample, this clonotype was seen a few times. The V call is TRBV6-6, the J call TRBJ2-2, with a possible D match to TRBD1 (6 bases). The V gene lost 5 bases and the J gene lost 7 bases, with 11 bases spanning the gap. This CDR3 is built from 13 residues. Per the germline V gene, CDR1 is MNHNY and CDR2 is SVGAGI (reference sequence). The CDR3 nucleotides are TGTGCCAGCAGTAACAGGGAAGTCGGGGAGCTGTTTTTT. This sequence encodes CASSNREVGELFF.

The chain recombines TRBV6-1 with TRBJ1-2, with D perhaps matching TRBD1 (6 bases). The CDR3 length is 14 residues. Trimming stripped 4 bases from V and 2 bases from J, with 11 bases between. CDR1 is MNHNS, CDR2 SASEGT, per germline. The CDR3 region has the DNA TGTGCCAGCAGTGGACTGACAGGCAACTATGGCTACACCTTC. It translates to CASSGLTGNYGYTF.

The sample holds a few counts of this clonotype. The chain links TRBV12-3 or TRBV12-4 to TRBJ2-7; D perhaps matches TRBD1 (5 bases). This CDR3 comprises 12 residues. V was pared by 6 bases and J by 4 bases, with 10 bases between. DNA for the CDR3: TGTGCCAGCAGGAAGGGGATTTACGAGCAGTACTTC. This codes for CASRKGIYEQYF.

The chain recombines TRBV29-1 with TRBJ2-3; tentatively, D is TRBD2 (7 bases). CDR1 is SQVTM and CDR2 is ANQGSEA in the germline V gene. The CDR3 loop spans 14 amino acids. The germline V and J ends were trimmed by 6 bases and 1 base, with 14 bases remaining between them. The DNA of the CDR3 is TGCAGCGTCGCAGGGGCGGGAGGCACAGATACGCAGTATTTT. As protein: CSVAGAGGTDTQYF.

This clonotype was picked up a small number of times. The chain has TRBV12-3 or TRBV12-4 and TRBJ2-4; tentatively, D is TRBD2 (6 bases). CDR3 length: 16 residues. Trimming pared 5 bases from V and 1 base from J, leaving 15 bases between. As DNA, the CDR3 is TGTGCCAGCAGTCTTGTAGCGGCCTCGGCCAAAAACATTCAGTACTTC. It encodes CASSLVAASAKNIQYF.

This clonotype appeared many times. The chain is built from TRBV28 and TRBJ1-4; 8 nucleotides line up with TRBD1. The CDR3 sequence is 15 residues long. CDR1 and CDR2 from the germline V gene are MDHEN and SYDVKM. Trimming cost V 5 bases and J 8 bases; bases outside gene matches: 10. The CDR3 spells CASSHDRTGGEKLFF. CDR3 coding DNA: TGTGCCAGCAGTCATGACAGAACAGGGGGAGAAAAACTGTTTTTT.

This clonotype was observed a single time. The V gene is TRBV14, the J gene TRBJ2-1; 11 bases align to TRBD1. From germline, CDR1 is SGHDN and CDR2 FVKESK. V trimming: 4 bases; J trimming: 5 bases; junction bases outside the gene matches: 10. This CDR3 spans 17 amino acids. CDR3 sequence reads: CASSRLPGQGGHNEQFF. DNA of the CDR3: TGTGCCAGCAGCCGCCTACCGGGACAGGGGGGCCACAATGAGCAGTTCTTC.

In the case of this clonotype: This clone may be a read error of a much larger clone one base away. The chain uses TRBV6-2 or TRBV6-3 and TRBJ1-5; D is unclear. This CDR3 spans 13 amino acids. Germline CDR1 is MNHEY and CDR2 is SVGEGT. The CDR3, as DNA: TGTGGCAGCAGTTACATGAGCAATCAGCCCCAGCATTTT. Its protein product is CGSSYMSNQPQHF.

The V call is TRBV7-9, the J call TRBJ2-1, with 11 bases matching TRBD2. V gave up 6 bases and J gave up 8 bases; unmatched junction bases: 9. This CDR3 comprises 15 residues. Germline V gene sequence: CDR1 SEHNR, CDR2 FQNEAQ (reference sequence). CDR3 loop: CASRPTSGSTDEQFF. The CDR3, as DNA: TGTGCCAGCAGACCTACTAGCGGGAGTACAGATGAGCAGTTCTTC.

This clonotype was found a few times. The CDR3 DNA sequence: TGTGCCAGCATCGAAGGGTGGGGCACAGATACGCAGTATTTT. It yields the protein CASIEGWGTDTQYF. This chain joins TRBV2 and TRBJ2-3; D not resolved. This CDR3 comprises 14 residues. CDR1 and CDR2 from the germline V gene are SNHLY and FYNNEI. V was cut by 7 bases and J by 1 base, with 12 bases left in between.

The chain is built from TRBV28 and TRBJ1-4; D is possibly TRBD1 (6 bases). V gave up 6 bases and J gave up 6 bases, with 20 bases separating them. From germline, CDR1 is MDHEN and CDR2 SYDVKM. This CDR3 has 16 amino acids. This chain's CDR3 is CASRGTTTGDYEKLFF. DNA of the CDR3: TGTGCCAGCAGGGGGACTACGACAGGAGATTATGAAAAACTGTTTTTT.

The chain recombines TRBV5-1 with TRBJ2-1; D uncertain. The CDR3 sequence is 15 residues long. The V end lost 0 bases, the J end lost 1 base, and 8 bases lay between the germline ends. CDR1 SGHRS and CDR2 YFSETQ come from the germline V gene. The CDR3, as DNA: TGCGCCAGCAGCTTGGGGCTGGGGTCCTACAATGAGCAGTTCTTC. Translated, it gives CASSLGLGSYNEQFF.

Turning to this clonotype: This may stem from a read error, because a much larger clone lies one nucleotide away. This chain uses TRBV12-3 or TRBV12-4 with TRBJ1-2; D is unclear. The CDR3 contains 18 residues. The CDR3 protein is CTSSLHSADRGINYGYTF. The CDR3, as DNA: TGTACCAGCAGTTTACATTCGGCGGACCGCGGCATTAACTATGGCTACACCTTC.

The chain recombines TRBV4-1 with TRBJ1-2, with D uncertain. CDR3 size: 15 residues. V shed 2 bases and J shed 0 bases, with 10 bases lying between them. The germline V gene encodes CDR1 MGHRA and CDR2 YSYEKL. The CDR3 bases are TGCGCCAGCAGCCAAACTTCGATAGCTAACTATGGCTACACCTTC. It translates to CASSQTSIANYGYTF.

The rearrangement links TRBV3-1 to TRBJ1-1; possibly TRBD1 for D (6 bases). The V and J ends lost 0 bases and 5 bases respectively, with 10 bases between them. The CDR3 is made up of 14 amino acids. Germline CDR1 is LGHDT and CDR2 is YNNKEL (reference sequence). CDR3 protein: CASSQEGQGTEAFF. The CDR3 nucleotides are TGTGCCAGCAGCCAAGAGGGTCAGGGGACTGAAGCTTTCTTT.

Only a few counts were recorded for this clonotype. This chain's CDR3 is CASSLEGQGYSYEQYF. The CDR3 DNA is TGCGCCAGCAGCTTGGAAGGACAGGGGTACTCCTACGAGCAGTACTTC. The chain links TRBV5-1 to TRBJ2-7; 9 bases match TRBD1. This CDR3 has 16 residues. The germline V gene encodes CDR1 SGHRS and CDR2 YFSETQ. J was trimmed by 0 bases and V by 0 bases; bases with no gene match: 4.

This sequence joins TRBV6-1 and TRBJ2-5, with 12 bases matching TRBD2. The CDR3 is 15 amino acids. With V trimmed by 8 bases and J by 7 bases, 11 bases remained unmatched. CDR1 MNHNS and CDR2 SASEGT come from the germline V gene. CDR3 bases: TGTGCCAGCGGTAGACTAGCGGGAGACTCAGGGACCCAGTACTTC. As protein: CASGRLAGDSGTQYF.

This clonotype was detected only a few times. The V call is TRBV12-3 or TRBV12-4, the J call TRBJ2-5; the match to TRBD1 covers 8 bases. The CDR3 consists of 14 residues. Germline trimming cut 5 bases from V and 3 bases from J; bases unmatched to any gene: 5. CDR3 nucleotides: TGTGCCAGCAGTACCCGACAGGGGAAAGAGACCCAGTACTTC. Translating it yields CASSTRQGKETQYF.

This clonotype was seen a few times. This chain connects TRBV3-1 to TRBJ2-2; 7 nucleotides align to TRBD2. The CDR3 spans 17 residues. CDR1 and CDR2 (germline): LGHDT, YNNKEL (reference sequence). With V trimmed by 3 bases and J by 0 bases, 7 bases remained unmatched. CDR3 protein: CASSQWGLHANTGELFF. The CDR3 DNA follows: TGTGCCAGCAGCCAGTGGGGACTACACGCGAACACCGGGGAGCTGTTTTTT.

The sample holds a few counts of this clonotype. V usage is TRBV20-1 and J usage is TRBJ2-1, with 9 bases that match TRBD2. V lost 0 bases and J lost 6; bases outside the gene matches: 3. Germline V gives CDR1 DFQATT, CDR2 SNEGSKA (reference sequence). The CDR3 covers 14 residues. The CDR3 region is CSARDGTSLNEQFF. CDR3 nucleotide sequence: TGCAGTGCTAGAGATGGGACTAGCCTCAATGAGCAGTTCTTC.

This rearrangement joins TRBV4-1 to TRBJ1-5; D not certain. Germline CDR1 reads MGHRA; CDR2 reads YSYEKL. V shed 4 bases and J shed 0 bases, with 7 bases lying between them. The length of the CDR3 is 14 residues. CDR3 sequence (DNA): TGCGCCAGCAGCCCCAGGTATAGCAATCAGCCCCAGCATTTT. It is translated as CASSPRYSNQPQHF.

This clonotype was counted a single time. This chain uses TRBV9 with TRBJ2-7; D may be TRBD1 or TRBD2 (5 bases each). The CDR3 is 14 amino acids. Germline values: CDR1 SGDLS, CDR2 YYNGEE. Trimming took 0 bases from V and 6 from J, leaving 13 bases between them. The DNA of the CDR3 is TGTGCCAGCAGCGTAGATCAGAGGGGAACCGAGCAGTACTTC. This gives the protein CASSVDQRGTEQYF.